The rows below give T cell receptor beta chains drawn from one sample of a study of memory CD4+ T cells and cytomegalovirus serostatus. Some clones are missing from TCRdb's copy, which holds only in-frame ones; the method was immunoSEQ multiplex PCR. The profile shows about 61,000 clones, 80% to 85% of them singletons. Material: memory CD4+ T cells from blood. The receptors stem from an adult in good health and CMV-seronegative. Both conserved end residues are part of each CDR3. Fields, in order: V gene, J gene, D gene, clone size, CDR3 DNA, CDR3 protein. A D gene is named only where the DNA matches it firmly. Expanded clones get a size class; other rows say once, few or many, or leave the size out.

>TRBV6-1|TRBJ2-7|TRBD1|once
TGTGCCACCGAGGGGACAGGGGTCTACGAGCAGTACTTC
CATEGTGVYEQYF
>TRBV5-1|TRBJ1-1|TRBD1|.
TGCGCCAGCCGCTTTAGGACCGTGGGACAGCTGGGGGGTGCTGAAGCTTTCTTT
CASRFRTVGQLGGAEAFF
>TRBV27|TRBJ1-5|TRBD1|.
TGTGCCAGCAGTGCAGGGACAGGGAAAGGTGGTCGGCATCAGCCCCAGCATTTT
CASSAGTGKGGRHQPQHF
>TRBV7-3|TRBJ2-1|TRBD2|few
TGTGCCAGCAGCCCGACTAGCGGGACCTACAATGAGCAGTTCTTC
CASSPTSGTYNEQFF
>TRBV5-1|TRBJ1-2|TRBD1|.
TGCGCCAGCAGCTCGCGGACAGGGCACTATGGCTACACCTTC
CASSSRTGHYGYTF
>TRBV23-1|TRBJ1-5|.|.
TGCGCCAGCAACAAAGCGGGGGGGCTCGGTGGCAATCAGCCCCAGCATTTT
CASNKAGGLGGNQPQHF
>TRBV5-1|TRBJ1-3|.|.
TGCGCCAGCAGCCGCGGGACGGACGGAAACACCATATATTTT
CASSRGTDGNTIYF
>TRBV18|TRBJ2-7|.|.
TGTGCCAGCTCACCACCATCAGGGAACGAGCAGTACTTC
CASSPPSGNEQYF
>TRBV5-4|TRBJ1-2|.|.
TGTGCCAGCAGCGGCAAGGGACTACCCTCCTATGGCTACACCTTC
CASSGKGLPSYGYTF
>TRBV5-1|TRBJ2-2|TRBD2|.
TGCGCCAGCAGCTCGATACTAACTAGCGGGAGGGCTCCCGGGGAGCTGTTTTTT
CASSSILTSGRAPGELFF
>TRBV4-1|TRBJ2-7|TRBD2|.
TGCGCCAGCAGCCAAACAGCGGGAGTAACCGAGCAGTACTTC
CASSQTAGVTEQYF
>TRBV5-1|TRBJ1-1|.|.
TGCGCCAGCAGCTTGGTCAGGGGCACTGAAGCTTTCTTT
CASSLVRGTEAFF
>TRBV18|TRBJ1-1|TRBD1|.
TGTGCCAGCTCACCCTATTTAGACAGGGCGGGGACTGAAGCTTTCTTT
CASSPYLDRAGTEAFF
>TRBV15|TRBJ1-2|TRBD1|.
TGTGCCACCAGCAGAAATAGGGGGCATGGCTACACCTTC
CATSRNRGHGYTF
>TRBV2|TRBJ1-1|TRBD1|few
TGTGCCAGCAGTGAAGCCGACAGGGGGAACACTGAAGCTTTCTTT
CASSEADRGNTEAFF
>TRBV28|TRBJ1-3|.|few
TGTGCCAGCAGGCCCGTGAGAGTCGCTGGAAACACCATATATTTT
CASRPVRVAGNTIYF
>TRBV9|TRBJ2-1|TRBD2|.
TGTGCCAGCAGCGGGGGGACTAGCGGGATTGAGCAGTTCTTC
CASSGGTSGIEQFF
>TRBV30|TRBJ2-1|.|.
TGTGCCTGGAGTGTACCAGGGGATGAGCAGTTCTTC
CAWSVPGDEQFF